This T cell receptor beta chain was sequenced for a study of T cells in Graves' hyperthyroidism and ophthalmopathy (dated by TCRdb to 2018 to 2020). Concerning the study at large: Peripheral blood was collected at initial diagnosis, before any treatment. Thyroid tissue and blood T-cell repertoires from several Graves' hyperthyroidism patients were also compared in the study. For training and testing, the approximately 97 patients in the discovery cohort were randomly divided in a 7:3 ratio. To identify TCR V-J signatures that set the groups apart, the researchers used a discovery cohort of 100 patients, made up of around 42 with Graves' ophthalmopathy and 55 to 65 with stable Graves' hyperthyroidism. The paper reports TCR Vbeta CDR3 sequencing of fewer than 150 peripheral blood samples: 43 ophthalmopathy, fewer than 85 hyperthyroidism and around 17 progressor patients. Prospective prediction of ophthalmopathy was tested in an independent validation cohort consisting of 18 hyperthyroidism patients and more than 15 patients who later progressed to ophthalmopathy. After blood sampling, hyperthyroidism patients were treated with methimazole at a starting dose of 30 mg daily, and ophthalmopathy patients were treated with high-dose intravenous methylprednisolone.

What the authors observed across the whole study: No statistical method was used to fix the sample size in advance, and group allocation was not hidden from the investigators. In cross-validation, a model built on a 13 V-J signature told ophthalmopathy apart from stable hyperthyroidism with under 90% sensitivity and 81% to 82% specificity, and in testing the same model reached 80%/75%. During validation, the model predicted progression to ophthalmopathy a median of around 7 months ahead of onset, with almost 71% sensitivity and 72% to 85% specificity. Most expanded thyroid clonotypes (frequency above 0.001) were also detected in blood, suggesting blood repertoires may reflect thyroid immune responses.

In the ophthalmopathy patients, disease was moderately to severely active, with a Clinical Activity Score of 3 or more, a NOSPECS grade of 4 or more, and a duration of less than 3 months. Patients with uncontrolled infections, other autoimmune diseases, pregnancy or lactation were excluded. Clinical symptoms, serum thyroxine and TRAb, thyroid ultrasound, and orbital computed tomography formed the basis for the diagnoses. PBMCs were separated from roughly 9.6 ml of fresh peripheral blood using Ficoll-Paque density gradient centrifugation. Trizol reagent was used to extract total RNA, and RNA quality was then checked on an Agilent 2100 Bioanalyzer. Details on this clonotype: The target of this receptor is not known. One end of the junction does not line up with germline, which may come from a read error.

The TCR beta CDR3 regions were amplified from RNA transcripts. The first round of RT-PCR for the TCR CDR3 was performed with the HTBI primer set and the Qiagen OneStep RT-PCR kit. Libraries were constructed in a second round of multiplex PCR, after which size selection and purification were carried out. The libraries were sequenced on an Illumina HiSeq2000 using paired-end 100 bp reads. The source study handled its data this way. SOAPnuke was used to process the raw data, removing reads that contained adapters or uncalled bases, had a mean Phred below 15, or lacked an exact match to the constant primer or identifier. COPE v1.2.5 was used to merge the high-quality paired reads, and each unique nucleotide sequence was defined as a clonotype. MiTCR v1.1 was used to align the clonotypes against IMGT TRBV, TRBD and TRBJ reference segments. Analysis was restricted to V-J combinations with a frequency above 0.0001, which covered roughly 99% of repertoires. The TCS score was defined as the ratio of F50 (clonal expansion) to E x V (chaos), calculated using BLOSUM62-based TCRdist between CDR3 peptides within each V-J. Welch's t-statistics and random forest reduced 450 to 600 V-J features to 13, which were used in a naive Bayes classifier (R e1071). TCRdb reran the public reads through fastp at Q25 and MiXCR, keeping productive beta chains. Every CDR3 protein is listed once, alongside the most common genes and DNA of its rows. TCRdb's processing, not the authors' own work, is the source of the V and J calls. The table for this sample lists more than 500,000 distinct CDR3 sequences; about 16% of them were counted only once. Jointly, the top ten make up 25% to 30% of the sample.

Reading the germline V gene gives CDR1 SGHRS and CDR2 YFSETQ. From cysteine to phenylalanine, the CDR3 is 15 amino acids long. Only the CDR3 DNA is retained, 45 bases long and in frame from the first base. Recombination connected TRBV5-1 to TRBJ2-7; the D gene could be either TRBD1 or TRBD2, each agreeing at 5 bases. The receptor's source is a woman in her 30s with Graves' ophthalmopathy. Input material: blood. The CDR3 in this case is CASSLSGTTTYEQYF. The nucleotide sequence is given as TGTGCCAGCAGCTTATCCGGGACCACTACCTACGAGCAGTACTTC.